Sequencing of this T cell receptor (beta chain) was carried out in a study of CD8+ T cells in alopecia areata (dated by TCRdb to the late 2010s). About the study as a whole: The treated patients took part in an open-label pilot trial in which moderate-to-severe alopecia areata was treated with oral tofacitinib at 5 to 10 mg twice daily. Tofacitinib was given for 6 to 18 months, followed by 6 months of follow-up off drug to assess delayed response and recurrence. The SALT score, which quantifies the percentage of affected scalp surface area, was used to measure disease severity in treated patients. The study used high-throughput TCRbeta sequencing to examine T cell clonal expansion in alopecia areata, in both the C3H/HeJ mouse model and human patients. Scalp tissue and sorted CD4+ and CD8+ peripheral blood T cells from patchy and totalis/universalis alopecia areata patients and from healthy controls were covered by human TCRbeta sequencing. Biopsies were taken from tofacitinib-treated patients at baseline and at 4 and 24 weeks of treatment, and a later scalp biopsy was taken in several of the tofacitinib-treated patients. Scalp clonality was compared among normal scalp (n=4), patchy alopecia areata scalp (n=8), and alopecia totalis/universalis scalp (n=8). RNA was extracted with the PAXgene miRNA kit for fixed scalp, the miRNeasy kit for PBMCs, and the RNeasy kit for mouse skin. TCRbeta CDR3 regions were amplified by immunoSEQ multiplex PCR using 35 Vbeta forward and 13 Jbeta reverse primers.

The intended sense of this specimen's time point label: more than 3 weeks on oral tofacitinib. In light of the paper, this sample's treatment or condition label describes: oral pan-JAK inhibitor, 5-10 mg twice daily. From alopecia areata patients, peripheral blood was collected along with lesional scalp punch biopsies. After PBMCs were isolated by density centrifugation and stained for CD3, CD4 and CD8, a FACSAria was used to sort CD4+ and CD8+ T cells. Summary of the overall study and its limitations: Because the treated cohort was small and had only one nonresponder, larger studies are needed to examine links between baseline CD8+ expansion and response. Shared TCR sequences between patients were less evident than in mice, which may be partly attributable to HLA diversity in the patient population. Scalp clonality and the number of expanded CD8+ clones among the top 100 scalp clones were significantly decreased by tofacitinib. Compared with normal scalp, lesional scalp had higher clonality and more expanded CD8+ clones, particularly in alopecia totalis/universalis, a pattern that suggests antigenic drive. Scalp TCR repertoire analysis is complicated because resident alphabeta T cells in normal human skin are also sequenced, whereas mouse skin is dominated by gammadelta T cells. During tofacitinib treatment, many expanded lesional clones stuck around in both scalp and blood, and this persistence may partly explain why relapse happens after treatment is stopped.

The library was prepared using the immunoSEQ multiplex PCR assay. For TCR sequencing, RNA was extracted from every sample and reverse transcribed into cDNA to serve as template. First-strand cDNA was synthesized using SuperScript III with a 2:1 mix of oligo-dT and random hexamers. Amplification bias was assessed with a synthetic immune receptor repertoire, and residual bias was removed computationally. In the original analysis: Raw reads were preprocessed for error removal, and CDR3 was defined according to IMGT conventions as running from the conserved cysteine to phenylalanine. Clonality was computed as 1 minus the Shannon entropy, with the entropy normalized by log2 of the number of productive unique TCRs. CD4 or CD8 identity of scalp clones was inferred by cross-referencing scalp TCRbeta sequences with sorted blood CD4 and CD8 repertoires. As stored in TCRdb, this immuneACCESS dataset retains in-frame rearrangements with V and J assigned. A fraction of the clones does not appear; measured against another copy, unresolved V genes explain less than half of the discrepancy, and the remainder lacks a known reason. The D gene and trimming were derived from the DNA, and the V and J assignments and clone size from that table. The sample contains fewer than 150,000 clones, approximately 80% of them found a single time. The ten largest make up about 25% of the sample.

The CDR3 runs 13 amino acids, cysteine and phenylalanine included. Only the CDR3 DNA stays, 39 bases, in frame from base 1. V was cut back by 6 bases and J by 1 base, leaving a gap of 9 bases between them. CDR1 MNHNS and CDR2 SASEGT are derived from the germline V gene. A word on this clone: Its specific antigen is unknown. No much larger clone exists at a distance of one base, and base qualities are not known.

Recombination linked TRBV6-1 to TRBJ1-1; possibly the D gene is TRBD1, per 5 matching bases. This TCR was recovered from a human donor with alopecia areata. The input for sequencing was CD8+ T cells sorted from blood, taken at week 4, from a patient treated with tofacitinib. The encoded CDR3 is CASRATANTEAFF. The sequenced DNA is TGTGCCAGCAGAGCGACAGCGAACACTGAAGCTTTCTTT.